What follows are 2 T cell receptor beta chains derived from one specimen sequenced in a study of blood T cell repertoires in COVID-19. Clones were read by immunoSEQ multiplex PCR, and TCRdb kept only the in-frame ones, dropping some. Counted here are some 200,000 clones, about 80% occurring once; the ten biggest clones make up 6.9%. Sequenced sample: peripheral blood. These receptors were obtained from a human donor with acute or convalescent COVID-19. The donor label of this sample is uncertain.

The genes are TRBV7-9 and TRBJ2-1, with 8 positions matching TRBD2. With 6 bases clipped from V and 8 bases from J, the junction kept 9 bases outside the gene matches. Germline V gives CDR1 SEHNR, CDR2 FQNEAQ (reference sequence). This CDR3 has 14 amino acids. The CDR3 reads CASSYSGTGHEQFF. The CDR3 region has the DNA TGTGCCAGCAGTTATAGCGGGACCGGACATGAGCAGTTCTTC. The whole variable domain, filled in from reference TRBV7-9 and TRBJ2-1, reads DTGVSQNPRHKITKRGQNVTFRCDPISEHNRLYWYRQTLGQGPEFLTYFQNEAQLEKSRLLSDRFSAERPKGSFSTLEIQRTEQGDSAMYLCASSYSGTGHEQFFGPGTRLTVL.

In its sample, this clone was seen once. The CDR3 protein is CASSQRTSTDTQYF. The CDR3 coding sequence is TGTGCCAGCAGTCAAAGGACAAGCACAGATACGCAGTATTTT. This chain links TRBV6-5 with TRBJ2-3; D may be TRBD1 (5 bases). This CDR3 has 14 residues. The germline gives CDR1 MNHEY, CDR2 SVGAGI. Trimming pared 5 bases from V and 0 bases from J, leaving 9 bases between.